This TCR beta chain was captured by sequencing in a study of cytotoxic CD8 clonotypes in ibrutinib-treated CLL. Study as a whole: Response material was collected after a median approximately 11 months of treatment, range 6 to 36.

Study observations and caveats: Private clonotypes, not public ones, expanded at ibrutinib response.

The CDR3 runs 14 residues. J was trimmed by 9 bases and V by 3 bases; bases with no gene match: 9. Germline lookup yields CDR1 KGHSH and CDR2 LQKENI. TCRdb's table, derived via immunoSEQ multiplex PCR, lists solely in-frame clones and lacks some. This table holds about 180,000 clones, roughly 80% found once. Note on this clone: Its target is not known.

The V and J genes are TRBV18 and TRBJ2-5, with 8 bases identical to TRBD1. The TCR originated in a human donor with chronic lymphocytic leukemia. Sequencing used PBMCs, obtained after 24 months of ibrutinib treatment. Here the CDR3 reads CASSPPGQDWAQYF. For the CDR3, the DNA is TGTGCCAGCTCACCCCCGGGACAGGACTGGGCCCAGTACTTC.